Below, 8 T cell receptor beta chains from the same sample are listed, as sequenced in a study of shared clonotypes between healthy human individuals. Libraries were prepared by immunoSEQ multiplex PCR; TCRdb keeps only in-frame clonotypes and omits some of them. The top ten clones hold 0.36% of a sample with 2 million to 3 million clones, 80% to 95% of them seen once. Specimen: naive CD4+ T cells from PBMCs. Subset specified: CD45RA+ positively selected. These receptors were obtained from a man aged 18 to 30 in good health. Some clones in this sample may be carry-over from other donors' samples.

The chain is built from TRBV28 and TRBJ2-2; D is possibly TRBD1 or TRBD2 (6 bases each). The V end lost 11 bases, the J end lost 4 bases, and 14 bases lay between the germline ends. CDR1 MDHEN and CDR2 SYDVKM come from the germline V gene. This CDR3 is built from 13 residues. This chain's CDR3 is CAVGWGATGELFF. The DNA for the CDR3 is TGTGCCGTAGGGTGGGGGGCCACCGGGGAGCTGTTTTTT.

V usage is TRBV9 and J usage is TRBJ2-7; D is undetermined. Germline CDR1 SGDLS, CDR2 YYNGEE. V dropped 0 bases and J dropped 5 bases, with 9 bases sitting between them. The CDR3 loop spans 13 amino acids. CDR3 DNA: TGTGCCAGCAGCGTAGGACCCAGCAACGAGCAGTACTTC. Protein: CASSVGPSNEQYF.

This clone was counted a single time. The chain employs TRBV4-1 and TRBJ1-4; D unresolved. The ends were cut back, 1 base at V and 5 bases at J, with 17 bases in the middle. The CDR3 runs to 17 residues. Germline V lookup: CDR1 MGHRA, CDR2 YSYEKL. The CDR3 protein is CASSQVRLGMGNEKLFF. The CDR3 coding sequence is TGCGCCAGCAGCCAAGTCCGTTTGGGGATGGGAAATGAAAAACTGTTTTTT.

This chain's CDR3 is CASSPSLASAGELFF. In DNA, the CDR3 is TGTGCCAGCAGCCCCTCGTTGGCTAGTGCCGGGGAGCTGTTTTTT. This chain connects TRBV7-3 to TRBJ2-2; no clear D. The germline CDR1 and CDR2 sequences are SGHTA and FQGTGA. The CDR3 is 15 residues long. V shed 5 bases and J shed 6 bases, with 16 bases lying between them.

Comments on this clone: This sample also contains other DNA sequences that code for the same CDR3. CDR3 coding DNA: TGCGCCAGCAGCTTGGATCCGGGTGGGAATGAGCAGTTCTTC. Its protein is CASSLDPGGNEQFF. The chain is built from TRBV5-1 and TRBJ2-1; D remains unclear. The germline V gene has CDR1 SGHRS and CDR2 YFSETQ. The CDR3 runs 14 residues. Trimming stripped 0 bases from V and 7 bases from J, with 11 bases between. Supplemented by reference TRBV5-1 and TRBJ2-1, the full variable domain reads KAGVTQTPRYLIKTRGQQVTLSCSPISGHRSVSWYQQTPGQGLQFLFEYFSETQRNKGNFPGRFSGRQFSNSRSEMNVSTLELGDSALYLCASSLDPGGNEQFFGPGTRLTVL.

The genes are TRBV10-3 and TRBJ2-7, with 8 bases fitting TRBD2. CDR1 and CDR2 from the germline V gene are ENHRY and SYGVKD. J gave up 2 bases and V 4 bases, and 7 bases lay outside the gene matches. This CDR3 spans 15 amino acids. The DNA of the CDR3 is TGTGCCATCAGTGGCGGGGGGCAGGCTGCCTACGAGCAGTACTTC. Protein product: CAISGGGQAAYEQYF.

This chain joins TRBV27 and TRBJ2-1; 9 nucleotides line up with TRBD2. The CDR3 is 15 amino acids. Trimming cost V 3 bases and J 5 bases; bases outside gene matches: 5. Germline V CDR1 and CDR2: MNHEY, SMNVEV (reference sequence). This chain's CDR3 is CASSFRLAANNEQFF. CDR3 nucleotide sequence: TGTGCCAGCAGTTTTAGACTAGCGGCAAACAATGAGCAGTTCTTC.

In this sample, this clone turned up a few times. The V gene is TRBV28, the J gene TRBJ1-1; 10 nucleotides align to TRBD1. Germline V gene lookup returns CDR1 MDHEN and CDR2 SYDVKM. The trim removed 7 bases at V and 7 bases at J, leaving 12 bases unmatched. The CDR3 extends over 15 amino acids. The chain's CDR3 is CASTISPGQGIEAFF. The CDR3 region has the DNA TGTGCCAGCACCATCTCTCCGGGACAGGGGATTGAAGCTTTCTTT. Drawing the rest from reference TRBV28 and TRBJ1-1, the complete variable domain is DVKVTQSSRYLVKRTGEKVFLECVQDMDHENMFWYRQDPGLGLRLIYFSYDVKMKEKGDIPEGYSVSREKKERFSLILESASTNQTSMYLCASTISPGQGIEAFFGQGTRLTVV.